A selection of T cell receptor beta chains follows, all from one sample in a study of tumor-infiltrating lymphocytes in primary liver carcinoma. TCRdb reprocessed the multiplex PCR reads with MiXCR, giving one entry per CDR3 protein. The sample has a few hundred thousand distinct CDR3 sequences, 58% seen once; the top ten hold over 15%. The sequenced sample consisted of peripheral blood. The receptors were sampled from a woman under 40 with primary liver carcinoma and hepatitis B virus infection. CDR3s leave out the opening cysteine and the closing phenylalanine or tryptophan. The order of the fields is V gene, CDR3 protein.

>TRBV2
ASSPGPSGNTIY
>TRBV14
ASSNRGQPQH
>TRBV6-5
ASSIGPIDEQY
>TRBV12-3/TRBV12-4
ASRGQLLSGASVLT
>TRBV5-4
ASSPRGDEQH
>TRBV10-1
ASSDHGLAGVGELF
>TRBV6-5
ASPREPSYNEQF
>TRBV12-3/TRBV12-4
TSSSLSETQY
>TRBV10-2
ASRQGQGYTGELF
>TRBV29-1
STRTDWPRDYT
>TRBV20-1
SASSFRETQY
>TRBV11-2
ASSSGISGRYQETQY
>TRBV11-2
ASSLDVQQAQH
>TRBV5-1
ASSIRTGGASPLH
>TRBV30
AWSLGTNYGYT
>TRBV6-1
ASSSNRAHGELF
>TRBV6-1
ASSWGGQGGYNEQF
>TRBV12-3/TRBV12-4
ASSLKTNTEAF
>TRBV28
ASSSEGNTEAF
>TRBV29-1
SVPGTGFGYT
>TRBV29-1
SGGHGNEKLF
>TRBV4-1
ANSQAQLAGEQY
>TRBV2
ASSEAGTGVGYT
>TRBV6-2/TRBV6-3
ANSDPSGHSYEQY
>TRBV29-1
SVAGQLTDTQY
>TRBV6-5
ASSLGTLGAKNIQY
>TRBV7-8
ASSSIWETQY
>TRBV11-2
ASSLVPAHEQY
>TRBV20-1
SARSRTGGLAKNIQY
>TRBV4-1
ASSQVGRRGGPTNEKLF
>TRBV13
ASSERGQGGFEAGELF
>TRBV5-5
ASSPTPSSYNEQF
>TRBV28
ASSLFGGNYEQY
>TRBV28
ASRYGTGNNEQS
>TRBV12-3/TRBV12-4
VSSQRGGKSSYNEQF
>TRBV11-2
ASSLVSPGLAGEQY
>TRBV12-3/TRBV12-4
ASSLPPWDTQY
>TRBV6-2/TRBV6-3
VSSPYNKQF
>TRBV6-5
ASSSPDRVPITQGYT
>TRBV11-2
ASSLGQAAEITDTRY
>TRBV13
ASSLRGDKYNEQF
>TRBV10-2
ANTPTSGRPPNTGELF
>TRBV6-1
ASTKGQGRGNEQF
>TRBV10-2
ASSESRQGVKLF
>TRBV5-4
ASSPPITPNEQF
>TRBV13
ASSSRLLSHTGELF
>TRBV5-4
ASSPSWGVAETQY